This entry concerns a single T cell receptor beta chain. Antigen specificity is unknown. The intended depth for sequencing was 1 in 200,000 to 1 in 1 million T cells. Libraries were prepared by immunoSEQ multiplex PCR; TCRdb keeps only in-frame clonotypes and omits some of them. The data hold some 120,000 clones, with 55% to 75% observed a single time. These data belong to a study of cytotoxic CD8 clonotypes in ibrutinib-treated CLL. Study-wide context: Specimens for response were gathered following a median about a year of therapy, spanning 6 to 36. General observations from the study: In comparison with age-matched healthy donors, baseline clonality was higher and tracked circulating CD8+ T-cell counts.

The CDR3 is made up of 13 amino acids. Trimming took off 5 bases at V and 2 bases at J, with 10 bases between the two ends. From germline, CDR1 is SGHAT and CDR2 FQNNGV. The authors obtained around 2 micrograms of genomic DNA from cryopreserved PBMCs for TCR beta libraries. The clonotype originates from a human donor with chronic lymphocytic leukemia. The sample here was PBMCs, taken after 24 months of ibrutinib treatment. The chain recombines TRBV11-2 with TRBJ2-7, with D perhaps matching TRBD1 (5 bases). The CDR3 bases are TGTGCCAGCAGCCCGCAGGGCCCCTACGAGCAGTACTTC. Translated: CASSPQGPYEQYF.